Below, 2 T cell receptor beta chains from the same sample are listed, as sequenced in a study of cytomegalovirus exposure and HLA in healthy donors. The PCR employed 60 Vbeta primers together with 13 Jbeta primers. Measured with immunoSEQ multiplex PCR; TCRdb has only the in-frame clones, and not every one. The sample lists 100,000 to 150,000 clones; about 80% were seen once. Sequenced material: PBMCs. The receptors originated from a girl aged 2 to 9 in good health and CMV-seronegative.

The rearrangement links TRBV7-2 to TRBJ2-5; unclear D gene. This CDR3 is 13 amino acids long. Germline V lookup: CDR1 SGHTA, CDR2 FQGNSA. V gave up 8 bases and J gave up 1 base, with 11 bases separating them. The CDR3 sequence is CASSPALQETQYF. The CDR3 nucleotides are TGTGCCAGCTCGCCTGCACTCCAAGAGACCCAGTACTTC.

The chain links TRBV6-6 to TRBJ1-2, with TRBD1 as a possible D gene (5 bases). The CDR3 totals 15 residues. Trimming left V 6 bases short and J 6 bases short, with 20 bases between. Germline V gene sequence: CDR1 MNHNY, CDR2 SVGAGI (reference sequence). Here the CDR3 DNA reads TGTGCCAGCAGCCAGGAAAGGAGGGGCACGAATGGCTACACCTTC. Amino acid sequence: CASSQERRGTNGYTF.